These 3 T cell receptor beta chains originate from one sample sequenced in a study of control samples from healthy donors and cancer patients. This table comes from immunoSEQ multiplex PCR, and its TCRdb copy is limited to in-frame clones, with some not included. Among about 71,000 clones listed, roughly 89% were seen once. Sample: PBMCs. These receptors were obtained from a man in his 60s with lung cancer.

This clone is a singleton in its sample. The chain is built from TRBV5-5 and TRBJ1-2, with 9 positions matching TRBD1. Germline values: CDR1 SGHKS, CDR2 YYEKEE (reference sequence). The CDR3 has 15 amino acids. V was clipped by 3 bases and J by 0 bases; unmatched bases: 3. The CDR3 nucleotides read TGTGCCAGCAGCTGGGGGACAGGGCCTAACTATGGCTACACCTTC. Protein product: CASSWGTGPNYGYTF.

The chain joins TRBV12-3 or TRBV12-4 to TRBJ2-3; D perhaps matches TRBD1 (5 bases). The CDR3 spans 13 residues. V lost 6 bases and J lost 6, with 13 bases in between. The CDR3 nucleotides are TGTGCCAGCAGCCAGAACAGGTGGGATACGCAGTATTTT. It encodes CASSQNRWDTQYF.

The V call is TRBV30, the J call TRBJ1-5; D perhaps matches TRBD1 (6 bases). V lost 5 bases, J lost 8 bases, and 16 bases lay in between. Germline CDR1 GTSNPN, CDR2 SVGIG (reference sequence). The CDR3 is 13 residues long. Here the CDR3 DNA reads TGTGCCTGGGGCAGGGGTACGTTTGAGCCCCAGCATTTT. Its translation is CAWGRGTFEPQHF.